The 26 T cell receptor beta chains reported below all come from one sample, sequenced in a study of blood T cell repertoires in COVID-19 (dated by TCRdb to the early 2020s). Library method: the immunoSEQ multiplex PCR assay. TCRdb retrieved this table from immuneACCESS and kept in-frame rearrangements only. Not all clones are present; in checked studies, unresolved V genes account for under half, and no reason is known for the remainder. The sample contains some 390,000 clones, 87% of them found a single time. Under 3% of the sample rests with the top ten. The sample comprised peripheral blood. The source of these receptors is an older woman with COVID-19, enrolled during active disease.

The gene calls are TRBV7-9 and TRBJ2-7; 7 nucleotides line up with TRBD1. Germline CDR1 and CDR2: SEHNR and FQNEAQ (reference sequence). The CDR3 spans 14 residues. J was trimmed by 6 bases and V by 3 bases; bases with no gene match: 8. CDR3 in amino acids: CASSLDPGGREQYF. CDR3 coding DNA: TGTGCCAGCAGCTTGGACCCAGGGGGACGCGAGCAGTACTTC.

About this clone itself: Other DNA sequences in this sample translate to the same CDR3. This chain links TRBV9 with TRBJ2-1, with D uncertain. The V end lost 0 bases, the J end lost 0 bases, and 7 bases lay between the germline ends. The CDR3 spans 15 residues. Germline CDR1 reads SGDLS; CDR2 reads YYNGEE. CDR3 in DNA: TGTGCCAGCAGCGTAGTCCCGAGCTCCTACAATGAGCAGTTCTTC. This encodes CASSVVPSSYNEQFF.

The rearrangement uses TRBV4-1 and TRBJ2-2; D call uncertain. The CDR3 loop spans 15 amino acids. Looked up from germline, CDR1 is MGHRA and CDR2 is YSYEKL. V was trimmed by 4 bases and J by 6 bases, leaving 15 bases between them. CDR3 loop: CASSPRVPAAGELFF. CDR3 bases: TGCGCCAGCAGCCCCCGCGTACCGGCGGCCGGGGAGCTGTTTTTT.

The chain couples TRBV5-1 to TRBJ1-1; D unresolved. The CDR3 sequence is 15 residues long. CDR1 and CDR2 (germline): SGHRS, YFSETQ. V was pared by 0 bases and J by 3 bases, with 12 bases between. CDR3 amino acids: CASSLATAQHTEAFF. CDR3 nucleotides: TGCGCCAGCAGCTTGGCCACAGCTCAACACACTGAAGCTTTCTTT.

The table lists this clone with a count of one. The chain couples TRBV18 to TRBJ2-5, with D possibly matching TRBD1 (5 bases). V was shortened by 2 bases and J by 4 bases, with 11 bases between the two germline ends. The germline V gene has CDR1 KGHSH and CDR2 LQKENI. The CDR3 has 14 amino acids. The CDR3 bases are TGTGCCAGCTCACCAGGGGCAGACAGAGAGACCCAGTACTTC. Translated: CASSPGADRETQYF.

This chain links TRBV3-1 (or the pseudogene TRBV3-2) with TRBJ1-1; perhaps TRBD1 as D (6 bases). CDR1 is LGHDT and CDR2 is YNNKEL in the germline V gene (reference sequence). V gave up 3 bases and J gave up 2 bases, with 7 bases separating them. The CDR3 spans 13 residues. In nucleotides, the CDR3 is TGTGCCAGCAGCCAGGGGACAAACACTGAAGCTTTCTTT. It translates to CASSQGTNTEAFF.

The V gene is TRBV24-1, the J gene TRBJ2-6; tentatively, D is TRBD2 (6 bases). Per germline, CDR1 KGHDR and CDR2 SFDVKD. V lost 9 bases to trimming and J lost 0 bases, with 14 bases between them. The CDR3 totals 16 residues. CDR3 protein: CATVRDSCSGANVLTF. CDR3 nucleotides: TGTGCCACCGTGCGGGACTCCTGCTCTGGGGCCAACGTCCTGACTTTC.

This chain joins TRBV7-9 and TRBJ2-1; 10 bases align to TRBD2. This CDR3 contains 16 residues. V was pared by 5 bases and J by 5 bases, with 9 bases of the junction left unmatched. Germline V gives CDR1 SEHNR, CDR2 FQNEAQ (reference sequence). CDR3 sequence reads: CASSPGSGGRDNEQFF. CDR3 sequence (DNA): TGTGCCAGCAGCCCGGGTAGCGGGGGGCGGGACAATGAGCAGTTCTTC.

This clone occurred once. The rearrangement uses TRBV5-1 and TRBJ2-7; 10 nucleotides match TRBD1. Per germline, CDR1 SGHRS and CDR2 YFSETQ. J lost 1 base, V lost 4 bases, and 8 bases had no gene match. This CDR3 has 16 amino acids. The DNA of the CDR3 is TGCGCCAGCAGCCCTGGACAGGGGGATGGGTCCTACGAGCAGTACTTC. Its protein product is CASSPGQGDGSYEQYF.

V usage is TRBV3-1 (or the pseudogene TRBV3-2) and J usage is TRBJ2-7, with 11 positions matching TRBD1. V lost 5 bases to trimming and J lost 4 bases; unmatched junction nucleotides: 10. Germline values: CDR1 LGHDT, CDR2 YNNKEL (reference sequence). The CDR3 has 16 residues. CDR3 amino acids: CASSAPRTGGRYEQYF. CDR3 DNA: TGTGCCAGCAGCGCGCCCAGGACAGGGGGCAGGTACGAGCAGTACTTC.

The V and J genes are TRBV27 and TRBJ2-2, with a tentative D call TRBD2 (6 bases). Trimming took off 7 bases at V and 8 bases at J, with 20 bases between the two ends. Germline CDR1 MNHEY, CDR2 SMNVEV (reference sequence). CDR3 length: 15 amino acids. The CDR3 reads CASTLRRDHGGELFF. The CDR3, as DNA: TGTGCCAGCACCCTGCGGAGGGACCATGGTGGGGAGCTGTTTTTT.

CDR3 amino acids: CASNYGGSTYEQYF. The DNA of the CDR3 is TGTGCCAGCAATTACGGGGGATCGACCTACGAGCAGTACTTC. The J gene is TRBJ2-7, the V gene TRBV2; TRBD2 might be the D (6 bases). Germline lookup yields CDR1 SNHLY and CDR2 FYNNEI. The CDR3 covers 14 residues. V shed 7 bases and J shed 2 bases, with 15 bases lying between them. The variable domain in full, completed from reference TRBV2 and TRBJ2-7, reads EPEVTQTPSHQVTQMGQEVILRCVPISNHLYFYWYRQILGQKVEFLVSFYNNEISEKSEIFDDQFSVERPDGSNFTLKIRSTKLEDSAMYFCASNYGGSTYEQYFGPGTRLTVT.

The chain employs TRBV7-8 and TRBJ2-1; tentatively, D is TRBD2 (5 bases). V was shortened by 5 bases and J by 4 bases, with 18 bases between the two germline ends. The CDR3 covers 16 residues. The V gene's germline CDR1 is SGHVS and CDR2 FQNEAQ. The CDR3 sequence: CASSLHRTPAYNEQFF. The CDR3 coding sequence is TGTGCCAGCAGCCTTCATAGGACTCCGGCGTACAATGAGCAGTTCTTC.

The CDR3 nucleotides read TGCGCCAGCACCCTAGGGCCTAGCGGGGTCACCGGGGAGCTGTTTTTT. Amino acid sequence: CASTLGPSGVTGELFF. V gene TRBV5-1 combines with J gene TRBJ2-2; TRBD2 aligns across 9 bases. The CDR3 extends over 16 amino acids. V lost 6 bases and J lost 4; bases outside the gene matches: 10. In germline, CDR1 is SGHRS, CDR2 YFSETQ.

The V and J genes are TRBV15 and TRBJ1-1, with 8 bases identical to TRBD1. The CDR3 loop spans 17 amino acids. Germline V gene lookup returns CDR1 LNHNV and CDR2 YYDKDF (reference sequence). V dropped 5 bases and J dropped 1; count of bases not matched to a gene: 12. The CDR3 loop reads CATSPSRVGQGNTEAFF. For the CDR3, the DNA is TGTGCCACCAGCCCTTCTCGGGTAGGACAGGGGAACACTGAAGCTTTCTTT.

This sequence joins TRBV5-1 and TRBJ2-2; unclear D gene. Trimming stripped 4 bases from V and 0 bases from J, with 7 bases between. Per the germline V gene, CDR1 is SGHRS and CDR2 is YFSETQ. The CDR3 runs to 14 residues. This chain's CDR3 is CASSVVTNTGELFF. CDR3 sequence (DNA): TGCGCCAGCAGCGTAGTGACGAACACCGGGGAGCTGTTTTTT.

This clone was picked up a small number of times. J is TRBJ2-7 and V is TRBV11-2; D call uncertain. CDR3 size: 14 residues. V lost 0 bases to trimming and J lost 6 bases, with 12 bases between them. Germline-derived CDR1 and CDR2 are SGHAT and FQNNGV. In nucleotides, the CDR3 is TGTGCCAGCAGCTTAGATTCCATCCGAGGCGAGCAGTACTTC. Amino acid sequence: CASSLDSIRGEQYF.

The chain recombines TRBV28 with TRBJ2-3; tentative D call: TRBD2 (5 bases). V was trimmed by 6 bases and J by 1 base, leaving 8 bases between them. Germline CDR1 is MDHEN and CDR2 is SYDVKM. CDR3 length: 13 amino acids. The CDR3 region has the DNA TGTGCCAGCAGAAGTAGCGGCACAGATACGCAGTATTTT. Translated, it gives CASRSSGTDTQYF.

V and J are TRBV5-1 and TRBJ2-5; 7 nucleotides agree with TRBD1. The V gene end was trimmed by 3 bases and the J gene end by 1 base; junction bases not matched to a gene: 3. Looked up from germline, CDR1 is SGHRS and CDR2 is YFSETQ. The CDR3 runs to 14 residues. The CDR3 DNA follows: TGCGCCAGCAGCTGGGGGACAGCCCAAGAGACCCAGTACTTC. It specifies CASSWGTAQETQYF. Full variable domain (rest looked up from reference TRBV5-1 and TRBJ2-5): KAGVTQTPRYLIKTRGQQVTLSCSPISGHRSVSWYQQTPGQGLQFLFEYFSETQRNKGNFPGRFSGRQFSNSRSEMNVSTLELGDSALYLCASSWGTAQETQYFGPGTRLLVL.

The chain couples TRBV28 to TRBJ2-7, with 8 bases identical to TRBD2. The CDR3 is 15 amino acids. The junction had 9 bases not matched to a gene; V was cut back by 7 bases and J by 1 base. The germline CDR1 and CDR2 sequences are MDHEN and SYDVKM. The CDR3 coding sequence is TGTGCCAGCACTCGGGAGGGTCGACTATCCTACGAGCAGTACTTC. It codes for CASTREGRLSYEQYF.

J is TRBJ1-6 and V is TRBV7-2, with D tentatively TRBD1 (6 bases). In germline, CDR1 is SGHTA, CDR2 FQGNSA. V lost 7 bases and J 5 bases, leaving 12 bases between the germline ends. The CDR3 totals 14 residues. CDR3 bases: TGTGCCAGCAATCTACAGGGAGATAATTCACCCCTCCACTTT. Amino acid sequence: CASNLQGDNSPLHF.

The rearrangement joins TRBV20-1 to TRBJ2-3; D is ambiguous. Germline CDR1 DFQATT, CDR2 SNEGSKA (reference sequence). Trimming took off 4 bases at V and 2 bases at J, with 4 bases between the two ends. The CDR3 totals 11 residues. In DNA, the CDR3 is TGCAGTGCTATATTCACAGATACGCAGTATTTT. This encodes CSAIFTDTQYF.

The rearrangement joins TRBV11-2 to TRBJ1-1; no clear D. This CDR3 is built from 13 residues. Germline-derived CDR1 and CDR2 are SGHAT and FQNNGV. Trimming shortened V by 2 bases and J by 10 bases, and 14 bases separated the two germline ends. DNA of the CDR3: TGTGCCAGCAGCTTAAAAGAGGGTACGGGAGCTTTCTTT. Translation gives CASSLKEGTGAFF.

The chain carries TRBV29-1 and TRBJ2-3, with D hard to call. There are 14 residues in the CDR3. V was pared by 6 bases and J by 0 bases, with 13 bases between. Germline-derived CDR1 and CDR2 are SQVTM and ANQGSEA. The CDR3 is CSVAGGRSTDTQYF. The CDR3 nucleotides read TGCAGCGTGGCCGGCGGCCGTAGCACAGATACGCAGTATTTT.

The CDR3 is CASSSPQGYSYEQYF. CDR3 in DNA: TGTGCCAGCAGCTCCCCCCAGGGGTACTCCTACGAGCAGTACTTC. The rearrangement uses TRBV7-8 and TRBJ2-7; D may be TRBD1 (6 bases). The CDR3 has 15 amino acids. V was cut by 4 bases and J by 0 bases, with 13 bases left in between. CDR1 SGHVS and CDR2 FQNEAQ come from the germline V gene.

The rearrangement joins TRBV5-1 to TRBJ2-5, with D possibly being TRBD1 (5 bases). Germline CDR1 is SGHRS and CDR2 is YFSETQ. The CDR3 is 13 amino acids. Trimming left V 7 bases short and J 1 base short, with 11 bases between. The CDR3 reads CASFLDSQETQYF. The DNA for the CDR3 is TGCGCCAGCTTCCTAGACAGCCAAGAGACCCAGTACTTC.